The 21 T cell receptor beta chains below all came from one sample that was sequenced in a study of early T cells in non-severe SARS-CoV-2 infection. One entry per CDR3 protein results from TCRdb running MiXCR on the 5' RACE reads. The sample shows more than 20,000 distinct CDR3 sequences, around 5.2% of them seen only once. Sample: whole blood. The receptors come from an adult who was a healthcare worker with PCR-confirmed SARS-CoV-2 infection or an uninfected control (not recorded which).

This clonotype was seen at least ten times. The chain uses TRBV28 and TRBJ1-2, with D possibly matching TRBD1 (6 bases). The CDR3 loop spans 16 amino acids. The V gene's germline CDR1 is MDHEN and CDR2 SYDVKM. V gave up 6 bases and J gave up 2 bases, with 19 bases separating them. The DNA for the CDR3 is TGTGCCAGCAGACGAATGGCCGGGACACCCAACTATGGCTACACCTTC. It is translated as CASRRMAGTPNYGYTF.

This clonotype occurred a few times. V is TRBV7-2 and J is TRBJ2-1; TRBD2 is a possible D gene (6 bases). The CDR3 is 18 amino acids. V was shortened by 0 bases and J by 4 bases, with 19 bases between the two germline ends. Germline CDR1 SGHTA, CDR2 FQGNSA. The CDR3 DNA reads as TGTGCCAGCAGCTTAGCAACTTTCGGTAGCGGCCTTTACAATGAGCAGTTCTTC. Translated: CASSLATFGSGLYNEQFF.

Ten or more counts support this clonotype. This chain links TRBV29-1 with TRBJ1-5; perhaps TRBD1 as D (5 bases). CDR1 SQVTM and CDR2 ANQGSEA come from the germline V gene. The CDR3 is 13 amino acids. The germline V and J ends were trimmed by 5 bases and 6 bases, with 14 bases remaining between them. The CDR3 sequence: CSVQNGGGQPQHF. The CDR3 DNA is TGCAGCGTTCAAAATGGGGGGGGTCAGCCCCAGCATTTT.

This clonotype was seen repeatedly, ten times or more. V gene TRBV9 combines with J gene TRBJ2-3; D is undetermined. With 0 bases removed from V and 2 bases from J, the gap between germline ends came to 10 bases. The CDR3 runs 15 residues. Germline loops: CDR1 SGDLS, CDR2 YYNGEE. In nucleotides, the CDR3 is TGTGCCAGCAGCGTAGTTTCCGAGTCCACAGATACGCAGTATTTT. Encoded protein: CASSVVSESTDTQYF.

This clonotype came up many times. V gene TRBV7-9 combines with J gene TRBJ2-5, with D uncertain. The germline CDR1 and CDR2 sequences are SEHNR and FQNEAQ (reference sequence). The V end was cut by 0 bases, the J end by 4 bases, with 6 bases between. There are 13 residues in the CDR3. CDR3 in DNA: TGTGCCAGCAGCTTAGCGGTTGTAGAGACCCAGTACTTC. Residues: CASSLAVVETQYF.

The chain joins TRBV11-1 to TRBJ2-1; the D gene is possibly TRBD2 (5 bases). V gave up 1 base and J gave up 9 bases, with 10 bases separating them. Germline loops: CDR1 SGHAT, CDR2 FQDESV (reference sequence). CDR3 length equals 13 residues. CDR3: CASSLVAGVEQFF. The CDR3 DNA reads TGTGCCAGCAGCTTAGTGGCCGGGGTTGAGCAGTTCTTC.

This chain joins TRBV5-1 and TRBJ1-6; 8 nucleotides align to TRBD1. The trim removed 1 base at V and 8 bases at J, leaving 17 bases unmatched. CDR3 length: 19 residues. The germline V gene has CDR1 SGHRS and CDR2 YFSETQ. The CDR3 DNA sequence: TGCGCCAGCAGCTTGCTCCCTAGGACAGGGATGCAGGGATATTCACCCCTCCACTTT. The encoded protein is CASSLLPRTGMQGYSPLHF. Supplemented by reference TRBV5-1 and TRBJ1-6, the full variable domain reads KAGVTQTPRYLIKTRGQQVTLSCSPISGHRSVSWYQQTPGQGLQFLFEYFSETQRNKGNFPGRFSGRQFSNSRSEMNVSTLELGDSALYLCASSLLPRTGMQGYSPLHFGNGTRLTVT.

This clonotype was detected only a few times. This chain connects TRBV28 to TRBJ2-7; 7 bases fit TRBD1. Germline V lookup: CDR1 MDHEN, CDR2 SYDVKM. The CDR3 is made up of 14 amino acids. The J segment lost 4 bases and the V segment lost 6 bases, leaving 9 bases of the junction unmatched. CDR3 sequence reads: CASRGTTGSYEQYF. For the CDR3, the DNA is TGTGCCAGCAGGGGGACGACAGGGAGTTACGAGCAGTACTTC.

This clonotype came up many times. This rearrangement joins TRBV19 to TRBJ2-4, with TRBD1 identical over 7 bases. Unmatched junction bases numbered 7, after V lost 3 bases and J lost 2 bases. This CDR3 is built from 16 residues. Germline CDR1 is LNHDA and CDR2 is SQIVND (reference sequence). The CDR3 loop is CASSIPMTGSKNIQYF. The CDR3 DNA reads as TGTGCCAGTAGTATCCCGATGACAGGGTCCAAAAACATTCAGTACTTC.

This clonotype was seen ten or more times. J is TRBJ2-1 and V is TRBV7-3; no reliable D call. V lost 1 base, J lost 5 bases, and 6 bases lay in between. The CDR3 sequence is 13 residues long. Per germline, CDR1 SGHTA and CDR2 FQGTGA. The CDR3 nucleotides read TGTGCCAGCAGCTTAAGGAACAACAATGAGCAGTTCTTC. Amino acids: CASSLRNNNEQFF.

This clonotype was seen at least ten times. The V and J genes are TRBV24-1 and TRBJ1-5, with D uncertain. The CDR3 is 13 amino acids. V lost 4 bases and J 4 bases, leaving 7 bases between the germline ends. Germline V gene data show CDR1 as KGHDR and CDR2 as SFDVKD. The CDR3 sequence is CATSERPNQPQHF. CDR3 coding DNA: TGTGCCACCAGTGAACGGCCAAATCAGCCCCAGCATTTT.

This chain connects TRBV14 to TRBJ2-3; D call uncertain. The germline V gene encodes CDR1 SGHDN and CDR2 FVKESK. Between the trimmed V and J ends, which lost 2 bases and 8 bases, there was a span of 11 bases. CDR3 length equals 13 residues. For the CDR3, the DNA is TGTGCCAGCAGCCAAATTGCCCGCAGTACGCAGTATTTT. It is translated as CASSQIARSTQYF.

The chain uses TRBV20-1 and TRBJ2-5; D not certain. Looked up from germline, CDR1 is DFQATT and CDR2 is SNEGSKA (reference sequence). V lost 5 bases to trimming and J lost 7 bases, with 11 bases between them. This CDR3 has 11 amino acids. The DNA for the CDR3 is TGCAGTGCTTTACATGAGGTGACCCAGTACTTC. This encodes CSALHEVTQYF.

In this sample, this clonotype turned up many times. V usage is TRBV6-1 and J usage is TRBJ1-4; 8 bases are shared with TRBD1. The germline CDR1 and CDR2 sequences are MNHNS and SASEGT. After removal of 1 base from V and 9 bases from J, the junction contained 13 bases not matched to a gene. This CDR3 has 17 amino acids. This chain's CDR3 is CASSEVTGVVRWKKLFF. The CDR3 DNA reads as TGTGCCAGCAGTGAAGTGACAGGGGTAGTGAGATGGAAAAAACTGTTTTTT.

This clonotype was found many times. The V gene is TRBV27, the J gene TRBJ1-1; no reliable D call. The V and J ends lost 5 bases and 1 base respectively, with 14 bases between them. Germline CDR1 MNHEY, CDR2 SMNVEV (reference sequence). This CDR3 is 15 amino acids long. CDR3 sequence: CASSIIPLGNTEAFF. The CDR3 DNA follows: TGTGCCAGCAGTATTATCCCTCTGGGGAACACTGAAGCTTTCTTT.

On this clonotype: This may be a read error: a much more frequent sequence differs by one nucleotide. The chain carries TRBV21-1 and TRBJ2-5; the table's D gene call, TRBD1, was not cross checked with the DNA. TRBV21-1 is a listed pseudogene. This CDR3 contains 17 residues. CDR3 in DNA: TGTGCCAGCAACAAATCTACACACAGGGGGCCCCGGGTGGCCCAGTACTTC. This gives the protein CASNKSTHRGPRVAQYF.

The V and J genes are TRBV14 and TRBJ2-5; 13 bases match TRBD2. CDR1 SGHDN and CDR2 FVKESK come from the germline V gene. V lost 4 bases to trimming and J lost 1 base; unmatched junction nucleotides: 3. The CDR3 loop spans 16 amino acids. CDR3 sequence: CASSPGLAGAQETQYF. The CDR3 region has the DNA TGTGCCAGCAGCCCAGGACTAGCGGGAGCCCAAGAGACCCAGTACTTC.

The sample holds many counts of this clonotype. The J gene is TRBJ2-5, the V gene TRBV12-3 or TRBV12-4, with 12 bases lining up with TRBD2. The V gene end was trimmed by 1 base and the J gene end by 5 bases; junction bases not matched to a gene: 2. This CDR3 contains 15 residues. The CDR3 DNA reads TGTGCCAGCAGTTTAGGGGGACTAGCGGGCGAGACCCAGTACTTC. Amino acid sequence: CASSLGGLAGETQYF.

The CDR3 DNA is TGTGCCAGCAGCTTAGAGTTCAGCGGCGAGCAGTACTTC. Encoded protein: CASSLEFSGEQYF. J is TRBJ2-7 and V is TRBV11-2; D might be TRBD2 (5 bases). Looked up from germline, CDR1 is SGHAT and CDR2 is FQNNGV. The length of the CDR3 is 13 residues. The V gene lost 0 bases and the J gene lost 6 bases, with 9 bases spanning the gap.

This clonotype was found a few times. For the CDR3, the DNA is TGTGCCAGCAGTTCCCCTGGCGGCTGGAGGGCGGGTACGCAGTATTTT. It encodes CASSSPGGWRAGTQYF. The V call is TRBV28, the J call TRBJ2-3; D is possibly TRBD2 (6 bases). Germline CDR1 reads MDHEN; CDR2 reads SYDVKM. Trimming removed 4 bases at V and 8 bases at J, with 22 bases between. This CDR3 has 16 amino acids.

This clonotype has just a few counts. This chain joins TRBV27 and TRBJ2-1; 7 positions agree with TRBD2. V lost 9 bases and J lost 1; bases outside the gene matches: 6. Germline CDR1 reads MNHEY; CDR2 reads SMNVEV (reference sequence). This CDR3 is 14 amino acids long. The CDR3 loop reads CASTLAASYNEQFF. For the CDR3, the DNA is TGTGCCAGTACCCTAGCGGCGTCCTACAATGAGCAGTTCTTC.